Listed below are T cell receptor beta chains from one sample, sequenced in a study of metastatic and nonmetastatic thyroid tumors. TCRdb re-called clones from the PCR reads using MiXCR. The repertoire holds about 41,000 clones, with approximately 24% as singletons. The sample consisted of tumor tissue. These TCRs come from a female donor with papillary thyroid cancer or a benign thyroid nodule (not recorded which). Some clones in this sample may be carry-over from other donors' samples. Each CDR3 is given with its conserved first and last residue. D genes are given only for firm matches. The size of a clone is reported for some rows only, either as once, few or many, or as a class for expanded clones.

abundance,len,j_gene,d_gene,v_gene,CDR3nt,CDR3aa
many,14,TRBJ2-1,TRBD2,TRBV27,TGTGCCAGCGGGCTAGCGGGCTCCTACAATGAGCAGTTCTTC,CASGLAGSYNEQFF
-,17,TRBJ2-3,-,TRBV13,TGTGCCAGCAGCTTAGGGAATAGTGGCCAGAACACAGATACGCAGTATTTT,CASSLGNSGQNTDTQYF
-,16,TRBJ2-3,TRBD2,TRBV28,TGTGCCAGCAGTTTGGAAGCGGGGCGGGGCCCAGATACGCAGTATTTT,CASSLEAGRGPDTQYF
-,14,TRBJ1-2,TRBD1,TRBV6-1,TGTGCCAGCAGTCCCCAGGGGGCTGACTATGGCTACACCTTC,CASSPQGADYGYTF
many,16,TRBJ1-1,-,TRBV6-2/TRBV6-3,TGTGCCAGCAGTTACTCGAGCGGACGGATGAACACTGAAGCTTTCTTT,CASSYSSGRMNTEAFF
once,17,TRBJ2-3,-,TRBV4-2,TGTGCCAGCAGCCCAAGAACAGGCAGACCTGGCACAGATACGCAGTATTTT,CASSPRTGRPGTDTQYF
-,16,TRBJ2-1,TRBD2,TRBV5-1,TGCGCCAGCAGCCAGGGGACTAGCGGATTGTACAATGAGCAGTTCTTC,CASSQGTSGLYNEQFF
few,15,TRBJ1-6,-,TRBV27,TGTGCCAGCACCCTCCTGAGCTCCTATAATTCACCCCTCCACTTT,CASTLLSSYNSPLHF
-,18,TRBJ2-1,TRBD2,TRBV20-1,TGCAGTGCTCGTCCTACAATTTCCGGGAGGGCCATGGTCAATGAGCAGTTCTTC,CSARPTISGRAMVNEQFF
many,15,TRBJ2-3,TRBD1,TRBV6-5,TGTGCCAGCAGTTACTCCGGGACAGGGTCAGATACGCAGTATTTT,CASSYSGTGSDTQYF
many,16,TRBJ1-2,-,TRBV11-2,TGTGCCAGCAGCGGGCGGGGGGGCACAGCTAACTATGGCTACACCTTC,CASSGRGGTANYGYTF
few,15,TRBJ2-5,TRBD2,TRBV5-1,TGCGCCAGCAGCTTGGGGACTAGCGGGGGAGAGACCCAGTACTTC,CASSLGTSGGETQYF
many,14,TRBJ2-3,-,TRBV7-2,TGTGCCAGCAGCACGACTACTTCCACAGATACGCAGTATTTT,CASSTTTSTDTQYF
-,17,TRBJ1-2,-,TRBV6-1,TGTGCCAGCCTGAGAATTCAATCCAAGGGACGGAACTATGGCTACACCTTC,CASLRIQSKGRNYGYTF
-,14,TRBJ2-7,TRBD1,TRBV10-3,TGTGCCATCAGTCCGGGACAGGGGGCGAACGAGCAGTACTTC,CAISPGQGANEQYF
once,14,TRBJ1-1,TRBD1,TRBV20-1,TGCAGTGCTAGGAGGACAGGGACTAACACTGAAGCTTTCTTT,CSARRTGTNTEAFF
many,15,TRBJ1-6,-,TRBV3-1,TGTGCCAGCAGCCAAGGCCCGGACTCCTCCTCACCCCTCCACTTT,CASSQGPDSSSPLHF
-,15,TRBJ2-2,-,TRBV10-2,TGCGCCAGCAGTGTCCAGGGTGGCAACAACGGGGAGCTGTTTTTT,CASSVQGGNNGELFF
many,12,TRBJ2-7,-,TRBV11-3,TGTGCCAGCAGCTTCCAGGCAGGCGAGCAGTACTTC,CASSFQAGEQYF
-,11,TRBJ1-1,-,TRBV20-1,TGCAGTGCCCACTCGGGCAAATGGGCTTTCTTT,CSAHSGKWAFF
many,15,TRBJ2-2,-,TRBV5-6,TGTGCCAGCAGCTTGGTCATCTTGGGGTCCGGGGAGCTGTTTTTT,CASSLVILGSGELFF
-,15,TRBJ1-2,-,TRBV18,TGTGCCAGCTCACCACGGCTTGAGTCAAACTATGGCTACACCTTC,CASSPRLESNYGYTF
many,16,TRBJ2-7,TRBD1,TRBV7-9,TGTGCCAGCAGCACGGGGACGACAGGGGGATCTGACGAGCAGTACTTC,CASSTGTTGGSDEQYF
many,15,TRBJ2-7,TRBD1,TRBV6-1,TGTGCCAGCAGTGACCCGGGACAGTGGCTCTACGAGCAGTACTTC,CASSDPGQWLYEQYF
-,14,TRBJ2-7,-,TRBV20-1,TGCAGTGCTAGCTCTGAGGGGTACGGCTACGAGCAGTACTTC,CSASSEGYGYEQYF
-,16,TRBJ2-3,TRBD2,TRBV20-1,TGCAGTGCCCGGACTAGCGGGGGCCCTCGGGTAGATACGCAGTATTTT,CSARTSGGPRVDTQYF
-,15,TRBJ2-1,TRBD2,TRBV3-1,TGTGCCAGCAGCTCCCTAGCGGGAGGGCTGAATGGGCAGTTCTTC,CASSSLAGGLNGQFF
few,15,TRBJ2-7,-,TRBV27,TGTGCCAGCAGTCCCCACCGGGACGCCTCCTACGAGCAGTACTTC,CASSPHRDASYEQYF
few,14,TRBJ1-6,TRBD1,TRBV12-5,TGTGCTAGTGGTTTGAACAGGGGTAATTCACCCCTCCACTTT,CASGLNRGNSPLHF
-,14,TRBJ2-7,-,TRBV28,TGTGCCAGCAGTTTGGCAGGTCCAGTCTACGAGCAGTACTTC,CASSLAGPVYEQYF
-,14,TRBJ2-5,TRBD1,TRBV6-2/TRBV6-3,TGTGCCAGCAGTTACTCTACAGGGGTGGAGACCCAGTACTTC,CASSYSTGVETQYF
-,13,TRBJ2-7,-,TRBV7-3,TGTGCCACCGACAGACCTAGCTCCTACGAGCAGTACTTC,CATDRPSSYEQYF
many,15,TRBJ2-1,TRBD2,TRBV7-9,TGTGCCAGCAGCTCCCCGGTGGACCTCGGGGGGGAGCAGTTCTTC,CASSSPVDLGGEQFF
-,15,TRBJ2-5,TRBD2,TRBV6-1,TGTGCCAGCACTCCCTCGTGGGGGGGACAAGAGACCCAGTACTTC,CASTPSWGGQETQYF
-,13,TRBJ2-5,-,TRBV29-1,TGCAGCGTTTGGGGAAGGGTGGAAGAGCCCCAGTACTTC,CSVWGRVEEPQYF
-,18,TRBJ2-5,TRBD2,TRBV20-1,TGCAGTGCTAGAGGGGAGATACTAGCGGGAGGGCCACAAGAGACCCAGTACTTC,CSARGEILAGGPQETQYF
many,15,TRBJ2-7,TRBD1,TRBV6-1,TGTGCCAGCAACGACCAACAGGGGGCGTCCTACGAGCAGTACTTC,CASNDQQGASYEQYF
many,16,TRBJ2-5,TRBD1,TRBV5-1,TGCGCCAGCAGCTTGACTGGACAGGGAAGGATAGAGACCCAGTACTTC,CASSLTGQGRIETQYF
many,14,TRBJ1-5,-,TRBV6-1,TGTGCCAGCAGACTCTGGGGGTCGGATCAGCCCCAGCATTTT,CASRLWGSDQPQHF
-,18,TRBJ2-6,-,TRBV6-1,TGTGCCAGCAGTGAAGACGGCAGGGGAGGGTCTGGGGCCAACGTCCTGACTTTC,CASSEDGRGGSGANVLTF
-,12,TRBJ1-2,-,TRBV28,TGTGCCAGCAGTTCGGCGGTGGATGGCTACACCTTC,CASSSAVDGYTF
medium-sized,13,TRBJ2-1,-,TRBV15,TGTGCCACCAGCAGAGATCCCCTAAATGAGCAGTTCTTC,CATSRDPLNEQFF